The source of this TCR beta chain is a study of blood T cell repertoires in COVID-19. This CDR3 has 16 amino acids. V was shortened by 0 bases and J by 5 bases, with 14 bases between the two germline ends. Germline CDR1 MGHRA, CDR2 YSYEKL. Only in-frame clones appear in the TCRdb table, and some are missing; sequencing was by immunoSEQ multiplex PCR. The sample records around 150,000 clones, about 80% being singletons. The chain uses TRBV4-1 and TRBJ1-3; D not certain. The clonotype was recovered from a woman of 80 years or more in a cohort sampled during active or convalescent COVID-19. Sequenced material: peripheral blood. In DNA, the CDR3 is TGCGCCAGCAGCCAAGAAATAGCGGGCCCCAGAAACACCATATATTTT. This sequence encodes CASSQEIAGPRNTIYF.